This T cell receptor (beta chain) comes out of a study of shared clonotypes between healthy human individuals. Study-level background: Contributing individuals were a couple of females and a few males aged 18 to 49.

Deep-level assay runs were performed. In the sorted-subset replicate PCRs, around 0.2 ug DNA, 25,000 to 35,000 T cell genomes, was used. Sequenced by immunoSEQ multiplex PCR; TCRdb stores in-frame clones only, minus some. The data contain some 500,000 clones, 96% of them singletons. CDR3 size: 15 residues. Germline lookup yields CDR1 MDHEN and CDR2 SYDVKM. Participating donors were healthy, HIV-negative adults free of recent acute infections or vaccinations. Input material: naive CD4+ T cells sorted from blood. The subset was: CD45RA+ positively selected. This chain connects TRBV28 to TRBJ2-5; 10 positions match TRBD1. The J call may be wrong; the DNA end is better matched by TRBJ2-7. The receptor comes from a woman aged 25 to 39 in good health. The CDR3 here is CASSLRQGALYEQYF. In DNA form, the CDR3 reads TGTGCCAGCAGTCTAAGACAGGGGGCCCTCTACGAGCAGTACTTC.